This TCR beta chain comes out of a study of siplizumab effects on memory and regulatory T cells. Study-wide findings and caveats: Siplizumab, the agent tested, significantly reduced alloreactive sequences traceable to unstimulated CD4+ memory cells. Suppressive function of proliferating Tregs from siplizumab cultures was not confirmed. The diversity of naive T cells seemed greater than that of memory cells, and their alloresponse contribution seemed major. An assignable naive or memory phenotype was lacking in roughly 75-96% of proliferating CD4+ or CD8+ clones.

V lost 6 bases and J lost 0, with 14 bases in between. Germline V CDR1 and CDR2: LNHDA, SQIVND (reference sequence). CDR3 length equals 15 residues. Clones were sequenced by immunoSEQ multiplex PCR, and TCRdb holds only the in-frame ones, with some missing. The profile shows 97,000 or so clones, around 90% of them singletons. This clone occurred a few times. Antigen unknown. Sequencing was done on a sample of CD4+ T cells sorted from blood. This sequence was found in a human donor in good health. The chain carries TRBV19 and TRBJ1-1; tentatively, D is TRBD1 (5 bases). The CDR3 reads CASRSGTFMNTEAFF. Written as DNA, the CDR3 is TGTGCCAGTAGATCCGGGACTTTTATGAACACTGAAGCTTTCTTT.